The rows below give T cell receptor beta chains drawn from one sample of a study of human T cells and chemical hapten exposure. One entry per CDR3 protein, called by TCRdb with MiXCR from the reads. The sample has about 120,000 distinct CDR3 sequences, 8% to 9.5% seen once; the top ten hold about 1.4%. Sequenced input: whole blood. The receptors here all came from a human donor in good health. Some clones in this sample may be carry-over from other donors' samples. Each CDR3 is given with its conserved first and last residue. D genes are given only for firm matches. The size field is filled for only some rows; it gives once, few, many or a size class.

V gene	D gene	clone size	J gene	CDR3 DNA	CDR3 protein
TRBV29-1	.	many	TRBJ1-3	TGCAGCGCCGAACTCCAAGAACTAACTGGAAACACCATATATTTT	CSAELQELTGNTIYF
TRBV4-3	TRBD1	.	TRBJ2-3	TGCGCCAGCAGCCCAAGGTCGACAGGGGGAGGGACAGATACGCAGTATTTT	CASSPRSTGGGTDTQYF
TRBV14	.	many	TRBJ2-7	TGTGCCAGCAGCCAACGAGGGGGGCTTTACGAGCAGTACTTC	CASSQRGGLYEQYF
TRBV20-1	.	.	TRBJ1-5	TGCAGTGCTAGAGTAGCAGGGAATAGCAATCAGCCCCAGCATTTT	CSARVAGNSNQPQHF
TRBV19	.	few	TRBJ2-7	TGTGCCAGTAGTATCAGTCTCCGAGAAACCTACGAGCAGTACTTC	CASSISLRETYEQYF
TRBV25-1	TRBD1	.	TRBJ2-3	TGTGCCAGCAGTACCGGGACAGGGAAGTTGGATACGCAGTATTTT	CASSTGTGKLDTQYF
TRBV7-2	TRBD1	few	TRBJ2-5	TGTGCCAGCAGCCACGGGACAGGCCAAGAGACCCAGTACTTC	CASSHGTGQETQYF
TRBV20-1	.	many	TRBJ1-2	TGCAGTGCTAGCCTACAGGGTAACTATGGCTACACCTTC	CSASLQGNYGYTF
TRBV20-1	.	.	TRBJ2-1	TGCAGTGCTGGGGGACTGTTGATCCACAATGAGCAGTTCTTC	CSAGGLLIHNEQFF
TRBV7-9	TRBD2	few	TRBJ2-2	TGTGCCAGCAGCTTAGTAGCGGGAGCCGGTACCGGGGAGCTGTTTTTT	CASSLVAGAGTGELFF
TRBV19	.	.	TRBJ1-5	TGTGCCAGTAGTATAGACCCACCAGGGAATAGCAATCAGCCCCAGCATTTT	CASSIDPPGNSNQPQHF
TRBV7-2	TRBD2	many	TRBJ2-1	TGTGCCAGCAGCGCAGGACTAGGAGGCTCCTACAATGAGCAGTTCTTC	CASSAGLGGSYNEQFF
TRBV29-1	.	many	TRBJ1-2	TGCAGCGTTGAATCCGGACAGTCTAACTATGGCTACACCTTC	CSVESGQSNYGYTF
TRBV6-6	.	few	TRBJ2-7	TGTGCCAGCCGCGGACCAACCTCCGAGCAGTACTTC	CASRGPTSEQYF
TRBV2	TRBD2	many	TRBJ2-5	TGTGCCAGCAGTGATCCTAGCGGGGTTTCGTTTCCCCAGTACTTC	CASSDPSGVSFPQYF
TRBV7-9	.	.	TRBJ2-1	TGTGCCAGCAGCTTAGGTCCCGGCTGGGAGTCGGTCCACAATGAGCAGTTCTTT	CASSLGPGWESVHNEQFF
TRBV5-4	.	once	TRBJ2-7	TGTGCCAGCAGCACTCCCGGGGGGCACTACGAGCAGTACTTC	CASSTPGGHYEQYF
TRBV18	.	.	TRBJ1-1	TGTGCCAGCTTCTCTCCGGCGACAGACCTGGCTTTCTTT	CASFSPATDLAFF
TRBV11-2	.	.	TRBJ1-5	TGTGCCAGCAGCTCGAGGGGGGGGCCCCAGCATTTT	CASSSRGGPQHF
TRBV6-1	TRBD1	many	TRBJ2-2	TGTGCCAGCAGTGCCGGGACAGGGGACACCGGGGAGCTGTTTTTT	CASSAGTGDTGELFF
TRBV7-9	.	few	TRBJ2-1	TGTGCCAGCAGCTTTGGGGCCGGAGCCTACAATGAGCAGTTCTTC	CASSFGAGAYNEQFF
TRBV27	.	few	TRBJ1-5	TGTGCCAGCAGTTTATTGTGGGGTCAGCCCCAGCATTTT	CASSLLWGQPQHF
TRBV7-8	TRBD2	many	TRBJ2-7	TGTGCCAGCAGCCCGCGGGGGAACTCCTACGAGCAGTACTTC	CASSPRGNSYEQYF
TRBV5-6	.	.	TRBJ2-7	TGTGCCAGCAGCTCCCAAGGAGTCGAGCAGTACTTC	CASSSQGVEQYF
TRBV5-1	TRBD2	few	TRBJ2-1	TGCGCCAGCAGTATGACTAGCGGGCCTTACAATGAGCAGTTCTTC	CASSMTSGPYNEQFF
TRBV7-9	.	.	TRBJ2-7	TGTGCCAGCAGCTTAGCCGGGAGATCCTACGAGCAGTACTTC	CASSLAGRSYEQYF
TRBV18	.	.	TRBJ2-6	TGTGCCAGCTCACCAAACAGGGCTGGGGCCAACGTCCTGACTTTC	CASSPNRAGANVLTF